The clone carrying this T cell receptor (beta chain) appeared once. Antigen unknown. Germline lookup yields CDR1 SGHVS and CDR2 FQNEAQ. The junction had 5 bases not matched to a gene; V was cut back by 7 bases and J by 5 bases. The CDR3 extends over 16 amino acids. TCRdb's table, derived via immunoSEQ multiplex PCR, lists solely in-frame clones and lacks some. The table shows 50,000 to 75,000 clones, with about 87% occurring only once. This record comes from a study of OX40 agonist ivuxolimab in advanced cancers. Background on the study: Three dose-escalation patients had partial responses: one with hepatocellular carcinoma and two with cutaneous melanoma. Study results and caveats: People who partly responded at 0.1-3.0 mg/kg had some of the least clonal expansion seen.

The J gene is TRBJ2-1, the V gene TRBV7-8, with 16 bases aligning to TRBD2. The clonotype was recovered from an adult with an advanced solid tumor such as melanoma, head and neck, liver or kidney cancer. Sequencing used CD4+ or CD8+ T cells sorted from blood, obtained in a trial of the OX40 agonist ivuxolimab. CDR3 bases: TGTGCCAGCACCGGGACTAGCGGGAGGGCTAACAATGAGCAGTTCTTC. Its protein product is CASTGTSGRANNEQFF.